This TCR beta chain was identified during a study of CD8 T cells in Susac syndrome. RNA in amounts of about 0.45 to 1 ug was reverse transcribed with random hexamers. TCRdb called the immunoSEQ multiplex PCR reads again in MiXCR, with one record for every CDR3 protein. The sample has approximately 260,000 distinct CDR3 sequences; 96% are singletons. The CDR3 sequence is 15 residues long. Trimming left V 1 base short and J 0 bases short, with 9 bases between. Germline loops: CDR1 SGDLS, CDR2 YYNGEE. The gene calls are TRBV9 and TRBJ2-3; D gene ambiguous. The receptor was isolated from a human donor with Susac syndrome. The specimen was CD4+ T cells from PBMCs. CDR3 nucleotide sequence: TGTGCCAGCAGCGTAATGCCCCTAAGCACAGATACGCAGTATTTT. Encoded protein: CASSVMPLSTDTQYF.